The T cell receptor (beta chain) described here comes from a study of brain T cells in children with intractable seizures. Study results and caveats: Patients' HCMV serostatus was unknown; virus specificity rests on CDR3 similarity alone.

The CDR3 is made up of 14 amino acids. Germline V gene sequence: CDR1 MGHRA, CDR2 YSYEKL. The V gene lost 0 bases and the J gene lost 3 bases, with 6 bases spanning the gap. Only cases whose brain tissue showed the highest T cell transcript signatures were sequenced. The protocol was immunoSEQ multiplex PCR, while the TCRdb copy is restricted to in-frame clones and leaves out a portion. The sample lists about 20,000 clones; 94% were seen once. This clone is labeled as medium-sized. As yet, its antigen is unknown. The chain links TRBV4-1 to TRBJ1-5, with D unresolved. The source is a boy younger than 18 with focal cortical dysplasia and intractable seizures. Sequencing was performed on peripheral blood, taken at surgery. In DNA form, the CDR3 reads TGCGCCAGCAGCCAAGAGGGGTACAATCAGCCCCAGCATTTT. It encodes CASSQEGYNQPQHF.